The subject of this entry is one TCR beta chain. Its cognate antigen is unknown. The data originate from a study of identical twins. General study points: The study reached conclusions through statistical analysis that was cross-sectional, not following the same donors.

TCRdb reprocessed the 5' RACE reads via MiXCR and lists one record per CDR3 protein. The sample consists of 420,000 or so distinct CDR3 sequences, roughly 18% of them appearing once. CDR3 size: 15 residues. Trimming took 5 bases from V and 7 from J, leaving 17 bases between them. The germline gives CDR1 LNHDA, CDR2 SQIVND (reference sequence). This clonotype was sampled from a man over 45 in good health. Sequencing used naive T cells sorted from blood. The chain couples TRBV19 to TRBJ1-4; D not certain. The CDR3 DNA is TGTGCCAGTAGTCCAGGACTCATCGGTGGTGAAAAACTGTTTTTT. Protein: CASSPGLIGGEKLFF.